This T cell receptor (beta chain) stems from a study of OX40 agonist ivuxolimab in advanced cancers. The CDR3 contains 15 residues. Trimming took 5 bases from V and 5 from J, leaving 18 bases between them. The V gene's germline CDR1 is LNHDA and CDR2 SQIVND (reference sequence). Assay used: immunoSEQ multiplex PCR; TCRdb lists only in-frame clones, some missing. The sample carries around 80,000 clones, roughly four fifths recorded once. The rearrangement links TRBV19 to TRBJ1-1; D remains ambiguous. The specimen comprised CD4+ or CD8+ T cells sorted from blood, sampled in a trial of the OX40 agonist ivuxolimab. The sequence came from an adult with an advanced solid tumor such as melanoma, head and neck, liver or kidney cancer. CDR3 amino acids: CASSPRHTVGTEAFF. CDR3 DNA: TGTGCCAGTAGTCCGCGCCACACGGTAGGGACTGAAGCTTTCTTT.